This T cell receptor (beta chain) is from a study of a mutant IDH1 vaccine in newly diagnosed glioma. About the study: Patients received vaccination from 4-6 weeks after radiotherapy alone, or with temozolomide cycles. Sex among treated patients split about 60% male, approximately 38% female; mean age was approximately 40 years. Patients arrived already treated with radiotherapy, temozolomide, or both, most having had both.

Turning to this clone: Its antigen is currently unknown.

Libraries were prepared by immunoSEQ multiplex PCR; TCRdb keeps only in-frame clonotypes and omits some of them. The sample carries just over 65,000 clones, approximately 80% recorded once. The sample's time point: week 23, last vaccination. Vaccination comprised doses that each held 300 ug of mutant IDH1 20-mer peptide, plus topical imiquimod. Germline CDR1 is MDHEN and CDR2 is SYDVKM. The length of the CDR3 is 13 residues. V was clipped by 6 bases and J by 5 bases; unmatched bases: 5. Findings and caveats of the study: Pseudoprogression seemingly bore no relation to changes in top peripheral T cell clonotypes.

This material consisted of PBMCs, taken from a glioma patient whose treatment included an IDH1 peptide vaccine. The clonotype comes from a man in his late teens or twenties with glioma. J is TRBJ1-1 and V is TRBV28; 8 positions agree with TRBD1. In DNA, the CDR3 is TGTGCCAGCAGATTACAGGGGGTTACTGAAGCTTTCTTT. Translating gives CASRLQGVTEAFF. The entire variable domain, with the rest obtained from reference TRBV28 and TRBJ1-1, is as follows: DVKVTQSSRYLVKRTGEKVFLECVQDMDHENMFWYRQDPGLGLRLIYFSYDVKMKEKGDIPEGYSVSREKKERFSLILESASTNQTSMYLCASRLQGVTEAFFGQGTRLTVV.